The clone carrying this TCR beta chain has a handful of counts. Antigen: not known. This sample is drawn from a study of T-cell reconstitution after alpha-beta-depleted transplantation in children. Broader study findings: Some patients showed high day-60 TCRbeta diversity, which derived from surviving recipient T cells and thymic progenitors.

Trimming pared 4 bases from V and 1 base from J, leaving 11 bases between. Germline V gene lookup returns CDR1 DFQATT and CDR2 SNEGSKA (reference sequence). The CDR3 has 13 residues. Unique molecular identifiers were incorporated when the TCRbeta library was constructed. TCRdb passed the PCR reads through MiXCR, listing each CDR3 protein once. The sample has a few hundred thousand distinct CDR3 sequences; about 16% are singletons. The V gene is TRBV20-1, the J gene TRBJ2-7; the D is unclear. Sequenced material: PBMCs, mostly from graft donor cells, taken 360 days after TCRalphabeta/CD19-depleted stem cell transplant. The sequence was obtained from a boy less than two years old who had a stem cell transplant for Wiskott-Aldrich syndrome, so the T cells may come from the graft donor. CDR3 sequence (DNA): TGCAGTGCTACTTCAGAGGTGTCCTACGAGCAGTACTTC. Translated: CSATSEVSYEQYF.